Sequencing of this T cell receptor (beta chain) was carried out in a study of blood T cell repertoires in COVID-19. Study-level information: The United States, Italy and Spain supplied acute and convalescent COVID-19 samples. Sources were T cells, B-cell-depleted T cells, or PBMCs; the material itself was cDNA or gDNA.

Study processing details: Scientists estimated how many nucleated cells there were by amplifying reference gene primers. Sequencing used immunoSEQ multiplex PCR; TCRdb keeps in-frame clones, though not all of them. From that table come the V and J calls and clone size; the DNA was used to work out D and trimming. Altogether some 150,000 clones are present, 85% to 90% being singletons, with the ten largest covering less than 45%. Germline CDR1 is SGDLS and CDR2 is YYNGEE. The V gene end was trimmed by 3 bases and the J gene end by 3 bases; junction bases not matched to a gene: 9. The CDR3 totals 17 residues.

The gene calls are TRBV9 and TRBJ2-6; TRBD1 matches 7 bases. This sequence was found in a man between 50 and 59 years old who had recovered from COVID-19. Sequencing was performed on peripheral blood. The CDR3 DNA follows: TGTGCCAGCAGCGCAGACAGGGTAATTGATGGGGCCAACGTCCTGACTTTC. It is translated as CASSADRVIDGANVLTF.